This TCR beta chain was documented in a study of beta chain features in type 1 diabetes. For this clone: Its antigen is not known.

CDR3 length equals 11 residues. The V and J ends lost 6 bases and 9 bases respectively, with 11 bases between them. The germline gives CDR1 MDHEN, CDR2 SYDVKM. cDNA synthesis used the whole RNA isolate, giving expressed TCRB sequences. Assay used: immunoSEQ multiplex PCR; TCRdb lists only in-frame clones, some missing. The sample yields about 230,000 clones, roughly 17% seen once. Regarding the study as a whole: Type 1 diabetes patients had moderately but significantly shorter TCRB CDR3s in all four CD4+ subsets. A possible short-template PCR bias applies equally to patients and controls.

The sequenced sample was naive CD4+ T cells from blood. This clonotype originated in a man aged 30 to 39 with type 1 diabetes. V is TRBV28 and J is TRBJ1-2; the D is unclear. The CDR3 DNA reads as TGTGCCAGCAGCCCCGACCAGCGCTACACCTTC. It codes for CASSPDQRYTF.